The 27 T cell receptor beta chains given below trace back to one sample, sequenced in a study of T-cell memory formation after mild COVID-19. MiXCR was run by TCRdb on the 5' RACE reads, yielding one entry per CDR3 protein. The data show a few hundred thousand distinct CDR3 sequences, around 27% seen once. The sequencing sample was made of PBMCs or a T cell subset sorted from them (not recorded which). The source is an adult woman who had mild COVID-19 (a few samples of this study predate the infection). Cell type and time point are not known.

This chain connects TRBV5-5 to TRBJ2-2; TRBD1 matches at 9 bases. This CDR3 region has 16 residues. V was clipped by 2 bases and J by 3 bases; unmatched bases: 5. CDR1 is SGHKS, CDR2 YYEKEE, per germline (reference sequence). CDR3 sequence: CASSFYRGLDTGELFF. The DNA for the CDR3 is TGTGCCAGCAGCTTCTACAGGGGGCTCGACACCGGGGAGCTGTTTTTT.

The chain recombines TRBV6-2 or TRBV6-3 with TRBJ2-2, with D perhaps matching TRBD1 (6 bases). Per germline, CDR1 MNHEY and CDR2 SVGEGT. Trimming took 4 bases from V and 3 from J, leaving 9 bases between them. The CDR3 length is 14 residues. Here the CDR3 DNA reads TGTGCCAGCAGTTTCCACAGGGACACCGGGGAGCTGTTTTTT. The encoded protein is CASSFHRDTGELFF.

V usage is TRBV3-1 and J usage is TRBJ1-1; D uncertain. Germline lookup yields CDR1 LGHDT and CDR2 YNNKEL (reference sequence). There are 16 residues in the CDR3. Trimming pared 0 bases from V and 5 bases from J, leaving 16 bases between. CDR3 sequence: CASSQDFRPRTTEAFF. CDR3 DNA sequence: TGTGCCAGCAGCCAAGATTTCAGGCCCCGAACGACTGAAGCTTTCTTT.

In DNA form, the CDR3 reads TGTGCCAGCAGTGAGGGCGACAGGGACTATGGCTACACCTTC. Translated, it gives CASSEGDRDYGYTF. The V and J genes are TRBV6-1 and TRBJ1-2; 7 bases match TRBD1. The CDR3 is 14 residues long. The germline V gene encodes CDR1 MNHNS and CDR2 SASEGT. The trim removed 3 bases at V and 3 bases at J, leaving 4 bases unmatched.

The gene calls are TRBV2 and TRBJ2-1, with 14 positions matching TRBD2. CDR3 length: 14 amino acids. The germline CDR1 and CDR2 sequences are SNHLY and FYNNEI. The V segment lost 6 bases and the J segment 6 bases; nucleotides outside the gene matches: 1. DNA for the CDR3: TGTGCCAGCAGGACTAGCGGGAGGGCCAATGAGCAGTTCTTC. It specifies CASRTSGRANEQFF.

The chain links TRBV24-1 to TRBJ2-1, with D tentatively TRBD1 or TRBD2 (6 bases each). V was clipped by 5 bases and J by 6 bases, with 16 bases between them. Germline V gives CDR1 KGHDR, CDR2 SFDVKD. This CDR3 is built from 15 residues. CDR3 DNA sequence: TGTGCCACCAGTGCAGGGGACCCGGGGGTCAATGAGCAGTTCTTC. Its translation: CATSAGDPGVNEQFF.

This clonotype was counted a few times. The chain recombines TRBV3-1 with TRBJ1-1; 10 positions agree with TRBD1. The CDR3 has 13 residues. V lost 4 bases, J lost 11 bases, and 7 bases stayed unmatched. Germline CDR1 reads LGHDT; CDR2 reads YNNKEL (reference sequence). The CDR3 DNA follows: TGTGCCAGCAGCCGTCGACAGGGGGCGAACGCTTTCTTT. This translates into CASSRRQGANAFF.

This CDR3 reads CASSPPVGLVKNIQYF. In DNA, the CDR3 is TGTGCCAGCTCACCACCGGTTGGTTTGGTCAAAAACATTCAGTACTTC. The rearrangement links TRBV18 to TRBJ2-4, with D uncertain. Germline V gene lookup returns CDR1 KGHSH and CDR2 LQKENI. Trimming left V 0 bases short and J 3 bases short, with 12 bases between. This CDR3 comprises 16 residues.

J is TRBJ2-1 and V is TRBV20-1, with TRBD2 as a possible D gene (6 bases). Looked up from germline, CDR1 is DFQATT and CDR2 is SNEGSKA (reference sequence). V gave up 1 base and J gave up 12 bases, with 16 bases separating them. The CDR3 length is 13 residues. The chain's CDR3 is CSARVPVGTGQFF. Here the CDR3 DNA reads TGCAGTGCTAGAGTTCCGGTGGGGACTGGGCAGTTCTTC.

This clonotype was picked up a small number of times. The chain recombines TRBV30 with TRBJ2-4; TRBD1 matches at 7 bases. Germline CDR1 GTSNPN, CDR2 SVGIG (reference sequence). J gave up 4 bases and V 3 bases, and 3 bases lay outside the gene matches. This CDR3 is built from 13 residues. CDR3 amino acids: CAWSLQGKNIQYF. Here the CDR3 DNA reads TGTGCCTGGAGCCTACAGGGGAAAAACATTCAGTACTTC.

This sequence joins TRBV18 and TRBJ2-5; the D is unclear. This CDR3 is 15 amino acids long. V was pared by 3 bases and J by 2 bases, with 13 bases between. Per the germline V gene, CDR1 is KGHSH and CDR2 is LQKENI. Here the CDR3 DNA reads TGTGCCAGCTCACCGGTATTGACAAGACAAGAGACCCAGTACTTC. Protein product: CASSPVLTRQETQYF.

This clonotype has only a few counts. The V gene is TRBV5-6, the J gene TRBJ1-2; perhaps TRBD1 as D (6 bases). The V and J ends lost 0 bases and 5 bases respectively, with 14 bases between them. The germline V gene encodes CDR1 SGHDT and CDR2 YYEEEE. The CDR3 loop spans 15 amino acids. CDR3 residues: CASSLARGARYGYTF. The CDR3 DNA sequence: TGTGCCAGCAGCTTGGCTCGGGGGGCGAGGTATGGCTACACCTTC. The full variable domain, completed using reference TRBV5-6 and TRBJ1-2, is DAGVTQSPTHLIKTRGQQVTLRCSPKSGHDTVSWYQQALGQGPQFIFQYYEEEERQRGNFPDRFSGHQFPNYSSELNVNALLLGDSALYLCASSLARGARYGYTFGSGTRLTVV.

The V call is TRBV7-2, the J call TRBJ1-5; D not certain. Germline V gives CDR1 SGHTA, CDR2 FQGNSA. This CDR3 spans 14 amino acids. V was pared by 3 bases and J by 3 bases, with 9 bases between. The CDR3 here is CASSLSFNNQPQHF. CDR3 sequence (DNA): TGTGCCAGCAGCTTGTCATTTAACAATCAGCCCCAGCATTTT.

This chain joins TRBV3-1 and TRBJ2-1; D is possibly TRBD1 or TRBD2 (6 bases each). Germline loops: CDR1 LGHDT, CDR2 YNNKEL (reference sequence). V lost 3 bases and J 6 bases, leaving 27 bases between the germline ends. The CDR3 loop spans 19 amino acids. The CDR3: CASSQLPYLTGGVSNEQFF. CDR3 bases: TGTGCCAGCAGCCAGCTGCCCTACCTGACAGGCGGGGTAAGCAATGAGCAGTTCTTC.

This clonotype was picked up a small number of times. The chain links TRBV6-1 to TRBJ1-5; 7 nucleotides align to TRBD1. The CDR3 sequence is 15 residues long. The junction had 5 bases not matched to a gene; V was cut back by 2 bases and J by 4 bases. Germline V gene lookup returns CDR1 MNHNS and CDR2 SASEGT. The CDR3 protein is CASSENRGWNQPQHF. As DNA, the CDR3 is TGTGCCAGCAGTGAAAACAGGGGTTGGAATCAGCCCCAGCATTTT.

This clonotype was observed a handful of times. The chain uses TRBV18 and TRBJ2-5; D uncertain. This CDR3 is 13 amino acids long. The V and J ends lost 3 bases and 1 base respectively, with 6 bases between them. CDR1 and CDR2 from the germline V gene are KGHSH and LQKENI. The CDR3 nucleotides are TGTGCCAGCTCACCGATAGCCCAAGAGACCCAGTACTTC. It translates to CASSPIAQETQYF.

This chain uses TRBV7-2 with TRBJ2-6; 10 bases are shared with TRBD1. The CDR3 is 18 residues long. The germline gives CDR1 SGHTA, CDR2 FQGNSA. V gave up 7 bases and J gave up 4 bases; unmatched junction bases: 13. CDR3 DNA: TGTGCCAGCAACGTCCGGGACAGGGGATCTCTAGGGGCCAACGTCCTGACTTTC. This gives the protein CASNVRDRGSLGANVLTF.

This chain's CDR3 is CASSAEGGHTDTQYF. The CDR3, as DNA: TGTGCCAGCAGTGCGGAGGGAGGGCACACAGATACGCAGTATTTT. The V call is TRBV2, the J call TRBJ2-3; the match to TRBD2 covers 7 bases. CDR1 is SNHLY and CDR2 is FYNNEI in the germline V gene. The J segment lost 2 bases and the V segment lost 4 bases, leaving 6 bases of the junction unmatched. The CDR3 extends over 15 amino acids.

This chain joins TRBV4-3 and TRBJ1-1, with no clear D. V lost 0 bases and J lost 5, with 16 bases in between. The CDR3 runs 16 residues. The germline V gene has CDR1 LGHNA and CDR2 YSLEER. CDR3 nucleotide sequence: TGCGCCAGCAGCCAAGAGTGGATCGGGATTCGGACTGAAGCTTTCTTT. It yields the protein CASSQEWIGIRTEAFF.

The rearrangement joins TRBV28 to TRBJ2-7, with D perhaps matching TRBD2 (5 bases). The germline V gene encodes CDR1 MDHEN and CDR2 SYDVKM. This CDR3 region has 14 residues. V lost 6 bases and J lost 3, with 15 bases in between. CDR3 nucleotide sequence: TGTGCCAGCAGCTACCCAAACCGGGGCTACGAGCAGTACTTC. Translated, it gives CASSYPNRGYEQYF.

The chain recombines TRBV12-3 or TRBV12-4 with TRBJ1-4; D might be TRBD1 (6 bases). CDR3 length: 15 amino acids. Trimming took off 6 bases at V and 4 bases at J, with 15 bases between the two ends. The CDR3 sequence is CASRPGQINNEKLFF. The CDR3 nucleotides are TGTGCCAGCAGACCCGGACAGATTAATAATGAAAAACTGTTTTTT.

This clonotype was picked up a small number of times. The gene calls are TRBV4-3 and TRBJ2-7; TRBD1 agrees at 8 bases. This CDR3 has 15 amino acids. Germline V gene sequence: CDR1 LGHNA, CDR2 YSLEER. J was trimmed by 6 bases and V by 0 bases; bases with no gene match: 7. The CDR3 nucleotides read TGCGCCAGCAGCCAAGATGCGACAGGGGAAGGCGAGCAGTACTTC. It translates to CASSQDATGEGEQYF.

This clonotype was detected only a few times. The rearrangement links TRBV5-1 to TRBJ2-1, with 8 nucleotides matching TRBD1. Germline lookup yields CDR1 SGHRS and CDR2 YFSETQ. The CDR3 consists of 16 residues. Germline trimming cut 0 bases from V and 7 bases from J; bases unmatched to any gene: 9. This chain's CDR3 is CASSLAGQGARNEQFF. The CDR3 region has the DNA TGCGCCAGCAGCTTGGCCGGGCAGGGGGCTAGGAATGAGCAGTTCTTC.

The rearrangement joins TRBV10-3 to TRBJ2-7, with a weak D call TRBD2 (5 bases). Germline CDR1 ENHRY, CDR2 SYGVKD. The CDR3 extends over 14 amino acids. V lost 5 bases to trimming and J lost 1 base, with 12 bases between them. The CDR3 DNA sequence: TGTGCCATCAGTCCCACTAGTCCTTCCTACGAGCAGTACTTC. It yields the protein CAISPTSPSYEQYF.

This clonotype showed up just a few times. The chain joins TRBV5-1 to TRBJ2-3, with TRBD1 matching 8 bases. The CDR3 consists of 19 residues. With 4 bases clipped from V and 0 bases from J, the junction kept 16 bases outside the gene matches. In germline, CDR1 is SGHRS, CDR2 YFSETQ. The CDR3 DNA sequence: TGCGCCAGCAGCCGAACAGGGACAGGCCCCCTCACTAGCACAGATACGCAGTATTTT. This codes for CASSRTGTGPLTSTDTQYF.

This clonotype was seen more than once but under ten times. The chain combines TRBV30 with TRBJ2-3; TRBD1 is a possible D gene (6 bases). This CDR3 is built from 11 residues. Germline V gene lookup returns CDR1 GTSNPN and CDR2 SVGIG (reference sequence). Trimming stripped 5 bases from V and 11 bases from J, with 14 bases between. The CDR3 DNA sequence: TGTGCCTGGGGACACAGGGCCGGGCAGTATTTT. Translation: CAWGHRAGQYF.

This clonotype was counted only a few times. This chain joins TRBV5-1 and TRBJ2-1; 7 bases are a match to TRBD2. The germline V gene has CDR1 SGHRS and CDR2 YFSETQ. V lost 4 bases, J lost 4 bases, and 5 bases stayed unmatched. This CDR3 contains 14 residues. The CDR3 region has the DNA TGCGCCAGCAGCGTTAGCGGGTCTTACAATGAGCAGTTCTTC. As protein: CASSVSGSYNEQFF. The full variable domain, in which reference TRBV5-1 and TRBJ2-1 provide the parts outside the CDR3, is KAGVTQTPRYLIKTRGQQVTLSCSPISGHRSVSWYQQTPGQGLQFLFEYFSETQRNKGNFPGRFSGRQFSNSRSEMNVSTLELGDSALYLCASSVSGSYNEQFFGPGTRLTVL.